This T cell receptor (beta chain) stems from a study of identical twins. This clonotype was seen a handful of times. TCRdb independently ran MiXCR on the 5' RACE reads; one entry per CDR3 protein. The sample has some 900,000 distinct CDR3 sequences; approximately 13% are singletons. The junction had 8 bases not matched to a gene; V was cut back by 4 bases and J by 10 bases. This CDR3 is built from 13 residues. Germline-derived CDR1 and CDR2 are SQVTM and ANQGSEA. This same sample was also part of a study on yellow fever vaccine responses in identical twins.

The sample consisted of PBMCs. The clonotype comes from a woman aged 18-30 years in good health. The chain employs TRBV29-1 and TRBJ2-1, with 9 nucleotides matching TRBD2. The CDR3 bases are TGCAGCGTTGGATTAGCGGGGGCTCGGGAGCAGTTCTTC. This translates into CSVGLAGAREQFF.